This T cell receptor (beta chain) came from a study of Tregs in tolerant kidney transplant recipients. Clones were read by immunoSEQ multiplex PCR, and TCRdb kept only the in-frame ones, dropping some. The table records over 50,000 clones, around 88% of them present only once. There are 14 residues in the CDR3. Germline trimming cut 6 bases from V and 5 bases from J; bases unmatched to any gene: 5. Germline lookup yields CDR1 LNHDA and CDR2 SQIVND (reference sequence). The sample consisted of CD4+ T cells from blood. This TCR derives from a human donor in good health. This chain joins TRBV19 and TRBJ2-1; 9 bases are shared with TRBD2. The CDR3 protein is CASRAGGKNNEQFF. Here the CDR3 DNA reads TGTGCCAGTAGGGCGGGGGGGAAGAACAATGAGCAGTTCTTC.